This TCR beta chain was identified in a study of vaccination effects on CD4 cells after COVID-19. Profiled with immunoSEQ multiplex PCR; TCRdb holds only in-frame clones, not every one. The sample carries tens of thousands of clones, 74% recorded once. For this clone: Its antigen is unknown.

Within the ViraFEST assay, antigen-specific CD4+ T cells underwent expansion with viral peptide pools prior to sequencing. Subsequent to approximately 11 days of culture, CD4+ T cells were isolated. As their vaccination, participants received two doses of either BNT162b2 or mRNA-1273. IL-2 medium was substituted for half the medium on days 3 and 7. Trimming took 5 bases from V and 1 from J, leaving 21 bases between them. The CDR3 runs 17 residues. Germline V lookup: CDR1 SGHNT, CDR2 YENEEA. The source material was CD4+ T cells from PBMCs cultured with HCoV-229E spike peptides, sampled after COVID-19 vaccination. The origin of this receptor is a human donor who received a COVID-19 vaccine. The chain recombines TRBV11-3 with TRBJ2-7; maybe TRBD1 (6 bases). CDR3 in DNA: TGTGCCAGCAGCCCAGGGGTAGGCCGAACCCTTTCCTACGAGCAGTACGTC. Residues: CASSPGVGRTLSYEQYV.